This note documents a single T cell receptor beta chain sequence. Its target is unknown. This record comes from a study of shared clonotypes between healthy human individuals. V lost 4 bases to trimming and J lost 7 bases, with 20 bases between them. The CDR3 contains 16 residues. Germline V gene data show CDR1 as SSHAT and CDR2 as FNYEAQ (reference sequence). The naive CD8 subset, CD45RO-negative cells positively selected for CCR7, excluded terminally differentiated effector memory CD45RA+ cells. General observations from the study: Blood was the sole source, and tissue repertoires probably differ.

Sequencing was performed with immunoSEQ multiplex PCR; in TCRdb, only in-frame clones are kept and a portion is missing. The table has about 2.1 million clones, about 93% seen once. This TCR was recovered from a man between 18 and 29 years old in good health. Some clones in this sample may be carry-over from other donors' samples. Source material: naive CD8+ T cells from PBMCs. The chain joins TRBV7-7 to TRBJ2-4; perhaps TRBD1 as D (6 bases). The CDR3 DNA sequence: TGTGCCAGCAGCTACAGGGTACCACGTACGGGCAACATTCAGTACTTC. It encodes CASSYRVPRTGNIQYF.